A selection of T cell receptor beta chains follows, all from one sample in a study of blood T cell repertoires in COVID-19. Some clones are missing from TCRdb's copy, which holds only in-frame ones; the method was immunoSEQ multiplex PCR. The sample lists tens of thousands of clones; about nine tenths were seen once. The sequenced material came from peripheral blood. The receptor source for this set is a human donor in a cohort sampled during active COVID-19. Both conserved end residues are part of each CDR3.

V	J	CDR3
TRBV11-2	TRBJ2-7	CASSLGGGYEQYF
TRBV29-1	TRBJ1-3	CSVGQSGNTIYF
TRBV11-2	TRBJ2-7	CASSPQGGLAGLSYEQYF
TRBV12-5	TRBJ1-3	CASGLVRTGTWGNTIYF
TRBV7-8	TRBJ2-7	CASSWGQGSYEQYF
TRBV7-9	TRBJ1-2	CASSLAGQGYGYTF
TRBV9	TRBJ1-4	CASSVDIGELGEKLFF
TRBV5-1	TRBJ1-1	CASSLGTGETPEAFF
TRBV5-1	TRBJ1-2	CASSLGADYGYTF
TRBV9	TRBJ1-2	CASSVEGAINYGYTF
TRBV6-1	TRBJ1-2	CASSESGGNWGGYTF
TRBV19	TRBJ1-6	CASSAPGSPLHF
TRBV25-1	TRBJ2-2	CASSLRAGELFF
TRBV28	TRBJ1-1	CASRQGQGADTEAFF
TRBV5-1	TRBJ2-5	CASSFRIGGQETQYF
TRBV5-6	TRBJ1-4	CASSLVTGGEKLFF
TRBV18	TRBJ1-4	CASSPDLSEKLFF
TRBV19	TRBJ2-3	CASSISSSPDTQYF
TRBV18	TRBJ1-1	CASSTDEGRITEAFF
TRBV21-1	TRBJ1-2	CASSKGGFYGYTF
TRBV11-2	TRBJ1-5	CASSRVPGTGNQPQHF
TRBV6-6	TRBJ1-2	CASSYGTERRGYTF
TRBV25-1	TRBJ1-3	CASSDDRGGNTIYF